These 20 T cell receptor beta chains were all obtained from the same sample, sequenced in a study of human T cells and chemical hapten exposure. From the RACE reads, TCRdb called clonotypes with MiXCR, one entry per CDR3 protein. The sample holds more than 150,000 distinct CDR3 sequences, 25% to 30% seen once. The time point: pre-sensitization, week 0. The treatment here: therapeutic diphenylcyclopropenone sensitization with weekly scalp DPC. Sequencing was performed on whole blood, taken in connection with sensitization to the hapten diphenylcyclopropenone (DPC). These receptors were collected from a woman aged 25-40 years with alopecia areata. Some clones in this sample may be carry-over from other donors' samples.

Concerning this clonotype: The junction departs from the called germline gene at one end, perhaps through a read error. This rearrangement joins TRBV20-1 to TRBJ2-1; TRBD2 matches at 8 bases. Germline V CDR1 and CDR2: DFQATT, SNEGSKA (reference sequence). The CDR3 sequence is 16 residues long. CDR3 coding DNA: TGCGGTGCTAGGCCTGTAACTAGCGGATCCTACAATGAGCAGTTCTTC. Protein: CGARPVTSGSYNEQFF.

This sequence joins TRBV4-3 and TRBJ1-2; D unclear. The V gene lost 1 base and the J gene lost 3 bases, with 9 bases spanning the gap. The germline CDR1 and CDR2 sequences are LGHNA and YSLEER. There are 14 residues in the CDR3. The CDR3 nucleotides are TGCGCCAGCAGCCAAGGGTCCGCGGACTATGGCTACACCTTC. Protein: CASSQGSADYGYTF.

J is TRBJ2-3 and V is TRBV6-2 or TRBV6-3; D unclear. V gave up 2 bases and J gave up 6 bases, with 12 bases separating them. CDR3 length: 14 amino acids. Germline V lookup: CDR1 MNHEY, CDR2 SVGEGT. CDR3 loop: CASSYLVGKDTQYF. CDR3 DNA sequence: TGTGCCAGCAGTTACCTTGTCGGCAAGGATACGCAGTATTTT.

The chain joins TRBV29-1 to TRBJ2-2; tentatively, D is TRBD1 (7 bases). V was clipped by 7 bases and J by 6 bases, with 12 bases between them. This CDR3 spans 12 amino acids. CDR1 and CDR2 from the germline V gene are SQVTM and ANQGSEA. For the CDR3, the DNA is TGCAGCGCTCCAGGGGGGTCCGGGGAGCTGTTTTTT. This codes for CSAPGGSGELFF.

Only a few counts were recorded for this clonotype. The chain recombines TRBV5-4 with TRBJ1-2, with 11 bases fitting TRBD1. The ends lost 4 bases at V and 8 bases at J; junction bases unmatched: 4. This CDR3 is 13 amino acids long. CDR1 is SGHNT and CDR2 is YYREEE in the germline V gene (reference sequence). The CDR3 region has the DNA TGTGCCAGCAGCCTATGGACAGGGGGCGGCTACACCTTC. Its translation is CASSLWTGGGYTF.

This clonotype appeared a few times. The rearrangement links TRBV10-3 to TRBJ1-1; D is unclear. Germline-derived CDR1 and CDR2 are ENHRY and SYGVKD. V dropped 4 bases and J dropped 6 bases, with 12 bases sitting between them. This CDR3 is 13 amino acids long. As DNA, the CDR3 is TGTGCCATCAGTGGGGGAGGAGGGTCTGAAGCTTTCTTT. This translates into CAISGGGGSEAFF.

The chain combines TRBV28 with TRBJ1-2; 7 positions match TRBD1. The V gene's germline CDR1 is MDHEN and CDR2 SYDVKM. With V trimmed by 8 bases and J by 8 bases, 8 bases remained unmatched. CDR3 length: 12 amino acids. The CDR3 DNA reads TGTGCCAGCCTGGACAGGCTTATCGGCTACACCTTC. This sequence encodes CASLDRLIGYTF.

This clonotype was observed a few times. The chain has TRBV5-6 and TRBJ2-2; 7 nucleotides line up with TRBD1. The CDR3 has 17 residues. J gave up 2 bases and V 3 bases, and 10 bases lay outside the gene matches. Germline CDR1 is SGHDT and CDR2 is YYEEEE. The CDR3 DNA reads TGTGCCAGCAGCTCGCCTCAAGGGACAGCTAACACCGGGGAGCTGTTTTTT. Its translation is CASSSPQGTANTGELFF.

V usage is TRBV6-1 and J usage is TRBJ2-1; no clear D gene. Looked up from germline, CDR1 is MNHNS and CDR2 is SASEGT. Trimming shortened V by 6 bases and J by 10 bases, and 10 bases separated the two germline ends. The CDR3 spans 11 residues. The CDR3 sequence is CASREIGEQFF. DNA for the CDR3: TGTGCCAGCAGGGAGATTGGGGAGCAGTTCTTC.

This clonotype was counted between two and nine times. V usage is TRBV6-2 or TRBV6-3 and J usage is TRBJ2-7; 7 nucleotides align to TRBD1. The V segment lost 7 bases and the J segment 5 bases; nucleotides outside the gene matches: 11. The CDR3 totals 14 residues. The germline V gene encodes CDR1 MNHEY and CDR2 SVGEGT. The CDR3 is CASNPATGYHEQYF. The DNA of the CDR3 is TGTGCCAGCAATCCCGCGACAGGGTACCACGAGCAGTACTTC.

The chain is built from TRBV9 and TRBJ2-1; unclear D gene. Germline V gene sequence: CDR1 SGDLS, CDR2 YYNGEE. Trimming took 5 bases from V and 5 from J, leaving 11 bases between them. The CDR3 sequence is 13 residues long. The CDR3 sequence is CASSINTHNEQFF. CDR3 DNA sequence: TGTGCCAGCAGTATCAACACCCACAATGAGCAGTTCTTC.

This clonotype was detected a few times. The chain carries TRBV7-2 and TRBJ1-2; no reliable D call. The CDR3 length is 12 residues. Germline-derived CDR1 and CDR2 are SGHTA and FQGNSA. With 1 base removed from V and 5 bases from J, the gap between germline ends came to 5 bases. CDR3 loop: CASSLDQYGYTF. CDR3 DNA: TGTGCCAGCAGCTTAGACCAGTATGGCTACACCTTC.

This clonotype has just a few counts. This rearrangement joins TRBV28 to TRBJ2-7, with 12 positions matching TRBD2. J lost 2 bases, V lost 5 bases, and 7 bases had no gene match. The CDR3 has 16 amino acids. CDR1 and CDR2 (germline): MDHEN, SYDVKM. CDR3 DNA sequence: TGTGCCAGCAGTCCCCGGACTAGCGGGGTGACCTACGAGCAGTACTTC. Its protein is CASSPRTSGVTYEQYF.

The gene calls are TRBV10-3 and TRBJ2-7, with 7 positions matching TRBD1. CDR1 is ENHRY and CDR2 is SYGVKD in the germline V gene. V lost 5 bases, J lost 5 bases, and 9 bases stayed unmatched. There are 14 residues in the CDR3. The chain's CDR3 is CAISPTGEGNEQYF. Written as DNA, the CDR3 is TGTGCCATCAGTCCCACAGGGGAAGGCAACGAGCAGTACTTC.

This clonotype was recorded a few times. This rearrangement joins TRBV7-6 to TRBJ2-5, with 13 positions matching TRBD2. V lost 5 bases, J lost 5 bases, and 5 bases stayed unmatched. The CDR3 sequence is 15 residues long. Germline V lookup: CDR1 SGHVS, CDR2 FNYEAQ. CDR3 sequence: CASSQLAGGLETQYF. Written as DNA, the CDR3 is TGTGCCAGCAGCCAACTAGCGGGAGGGTTGGAGACCCAGTACTTC.

This clonotype turned up a few times. The chain recombines TRBV28 with TRBJ1-2; a weak D match, TRBD1 (6 bases). Germline V CDR1 and CDR2: MDHEN, SYDVKM. Trimming cost V 6 bases and J 4 bases, with 12 bases left between them. CDR3 length: 13 amino acids. CDR3 residues: CASSRTGFYGYTF. The CDR3 DNA sequence: TGTGCCAGCAGCCGCACAGGGTTCTATGGCTACACCTTC.

This clonotype was detected a few times. The chain is built from TRBV28 and TRBJ2-1; the match to TRBD2 covers 11 bases. This CDR3 comprises 15 residues. J was trimmed by 6 bases and V by 5 bases; bases with no gene match: 6. Per the germline V gene, CDR1 is MDHEN and CDR2 is SYDVKM. The CDR3 is CASSTTSGSLNEQFF. Here the CDR3 DNA reads TGTGCCAGCAGTACCACTAGCGGGAGTCTCAATGAGCAGTTCTTC.

V gene TRBV28 combines with J gene TRBJ2-6; 8 nucleotides match TRBD1. CDR1 and CDR2 (germline): MDHEN, SYDVKM. V lost 5 bases to trimming and J lost 0 bases; unmatched junction nucleotides: 3. The CDR3 is 16 amino acids. The CDR3 region has the DNA TGTGCCAGCAGTCGGACAGGGAGCTCTGGGGCCAACGTCCTGACTTTC. Amino acids: CASSRTGSSGANVLTF. Looking up the rest from reference TRBV28 and TRBJ2-6 gives the full variable domain: DVKVTQSSRYLVKRTGEKVFLECVQDMDHENMFWYRQDPGLGLRLIYFSYDVKMKEKGDIPEGYSVSREKKERFSLILESASTNQTSMYLCASSRTGSSGANVLTFGAGSRLTVL.

The CDR3 protein is CASISGQGTYNEQFF. CDR3 nucleotides: TGTGCCAGCATAAGTGGACAGGGGACATACAATGAGCAGTTCTTC. The chain joins TRBV5-5 to TRBJ2-1, with 9 bases fitting TRBD1. There are 15 residues in the CDR3. CDR1 is SGHKS and CDR2 is YYEKEE in the germline V gene (reference sequence). The ends lost 6 bases at V and 4 bases at J; junction bases unmatched: 8.

A few counts support this clonotype. The rearrangement joins TRBV5-1 to TRBJ2-3, with 9 bases lining up with TRBD2. The CDR3 has 15 amino acids. Germline lookup yields CDR1 SGHRS and CDR2 YFSETQ. Trimming at V came to 1 base and at J to 3 bases, leaving 3 bases not matched to a gene. CDR3 DNA sequence: TGCGCCAGCAGCTTGTGGCTAGCGGGAACAGATACGCAGTATTTT. Translating gives CASSLWLAGTDTQYF.